Listed below are T cell receptor beta chains from one sample, sequenced in a study of blood T cells in healthy people across ages. MiXCR, run by TCRdb on the 5' RACE reads, gives a single entry per CDR3 protein. The sample consists of around 990,000 distinct CDR3 sequences, approximately 25% of them appearing once. The same specimen was also included in a second study, on T cells of mothers and their children.

The sample taken for sequencing was blood. The receptor set was obtained from a girl aged 2-15 years in good health. Each CDR3 is given with its conserved first and last residue. A D gene is named only where the DNA matches it firmly. The size field is filled for only some rows; it gives once, few, many or a size class.

V gene	D gene	CDR3 length	J gene	clone size	CDR3 protein	CDR3 DNA
TRBV7-2	TRBD2	15	TRBJ2-5	few	CASSPIGRARETQYF	TGTGCCAGCAGCCCGATAGGGAGGGCCAGAGAGACCCAGTACTTC
TRBV9	.	12	TRBJ2-1	.	CASSYPEFEQFF	TGTGCCAGCAGCTACCCGGAGTTTGAGCAGTTCTTC
TRBV29-1	.	12	TRBJ2-1	.	CSVLTGRDEQFF	TGCAGCGTGCTCACGGGTAGGGATGAGCAGTTCTTC
TRBV7-9	.	14	TRBJ2-7	.	CASSLGTASLEQYF	TGTGCCAGCAGCTTAGGGACAGCTTCTCTCGAGCAGTACTTC
TRBV7-9	.	13	TRBJ2-7	.	CASSPRGGNEQYF	TGTGCCAGCAGCCCCAGGGGGGGGAACGAGCAGTACTTC
TRBV11-2	.	14	TRBJ1-4	few	CASSFGGGDEKLFF	TGTGCCAGCAGCTTCGGGGGAGGGGATGAAAAACTGTTTTTT
TRBV7-9	.	14	TRBJ1-2	.	CASSLVSAAYGYTF	TGTGCCAGCAGCTTAGTCTCGGCAGCCTATGGCTACACCTTC
TRBV7-9	.	12	TRBJ1-2	.	CASSPDYYGYTF	TGTGCCAGCAGCCCCGACTACTATGGCTACACCTTC
TRBV6-1	.	15	TRBJ2-1	.	CASSEWDGSYNEQFF	TGTGCCAGCAGTGAATGGGATGGGTCCTACAATGAGCAGTTCTTC
TRBV4-2	.	16	TRBJ2-5	few	CASSRWAGDTKETQYF	TGTGCCAGCAGCCGGTGGGCGGGCGATACGAAAGAGACCCAGTACTTC
TRBV9	.	13	TRBJ1-1	few	CASSVRANTEAFF	TGTGCCAGCAGCGTACGGGCGAACACTGAAGCTTTCTTT
TRBV6-1	.	15	TRBJ2-1	few	CASRVRESGLNEQFF	TGTGCCAGCAGGGTCAGGGAATCTGGTCTGAATGAGCAGTTCTTC
TRBV29-1	.	12	TRBJ2-1	.	CSVGVGDGEQFF	TGCAGCGTTGGGGTGGGAGACGGGGAGCAGTTCTTC
TRBV20-1	.	13	TRBJ2-1	.	CSARKGPKNEQFF	TGCAGTGCTAGGAAGGGGCCTAAAAATGAGCAGTTCTTC
TRBV7-9	.	16	TRBJ2-1	few	CASSSMRLYSYNEQFF	TGTGCCAGCAGCTCAATGCGACTCTACTCCTACAATGAGCAGTTCTTC
TRBV28	.	15	TRBJ2-5	.	CASSLEEWGRETQYF	TGTGCCAGCAGTTTAGAAGAGTGGGGGCGAGAGACCCAGTACTTC
TRBV2	.	16	TRBJ2-2	.	CASRSGVTANTGELFF	TGTGCCAGCAGGAGTGGGGTTACCGCGAACACCGGGGAGCTGTTTTTT
TRBV4-1	TRBD1	16	TRBJ1-5	.	CASSQVQGGGNQPQHF	TGCGCCAGCAGCCAAGTACAGGGGGGTGGCAATCAGCCCCAGCATTTT
TRBV13	.	13	TRBJ2-7	few	CASSLNPVYEQYF	TGTGCCAGCAGCCTCAACCCAGTATACGAGCAGTACTTC
TRBV12-3/TRBV12-4	.	14	TRBJ1-1	.	CASSYGVDDTEAFF	TGTGCCAGCAGTTACGGTGTGGACGACACTGAAGCTTTCTTT
TRBV12-3/TRBV12-4	.	14	TRBJ2-4	.	CASSFLLGANIQYF	TGTGCCAGCAGTTTTTTGTTGGGGGCGAACATTCAGTACTTC
TRBV28	.	16	TRBJ1-6	once	CASSPGTLKGSSPLHF	TGTGCCAGCAGCCCTGGGACACTCAAGGGTAGTTCACCCCTCCACTTT
TRBV6-5	TRBD1	14	TRBJ2-7	once	CASSRDRESYEQYF	TGTGCCAGCAGTCGGGACAGGGAATCCTACGAGCAGTACTTC
TRBV10-3	TRBD2	15	TRBJ2-3	.	CAISVGTSGTDTQYF	TGTGCCATCAGTGTGGGGACTAGCGGCACAGATACGCAGTATTTT
TRBV14	.	16	TRBJ1-1	.	CASSRAHQGLSTEAFF	TGTGCCAGCAGCCGCGCCCACCAGGGCCTGAGCACTGAAGCTTTCTTT